Following are 3 T cell receptor beta chains from one sample sequenced in a study of CD8+CD57+ T cells in acquired aplastic anemia. Genomic DNA provided the template from which TCR beta VDJ and CDR3 profiles were obtained. TCRdb independently ran MiXCR on the reads; one entry per CDR3 protein. Among about 170,000 distinct CDR3 sequences listed, roughly 40% were seen once. Sequenced input: sorted CD4+, CD8+, or CD8+CD57+ T cells (not recorded which) from PBMCs. The receptors come from a human donor in good health.

This clonotype has ten or more counts. The rearrangement joins TRBV10-2 to TRBJ1-2; no clear D gene. V lost 6 bases and J 3 bases, leaving 11 bases between the germline ends. Germline V CDR1 and CDR2: WSHSY, SAAADI. The CDR3 is made up of 13 amino acids. The CDR3 reads CASRKSVYYGYTF. The CDR3 DNA reads TGCGCCAGCAGGAAATCAGTGTACTATGGCTACACCTTC.

Of note for this clonotype: A read error may be the cause here, since a much bigger clone is one base away. This chain connects TRBV12-3 or TRBV12-4 to TRBJ1-5, with TRBD1 as a possible D gene (5 bases). This CDR3 spans 15 amino acids. CDR3 amino acids: CASTYGGFSDQPQHF. The CDR3 DNA sequence: TGTGCCAGCACCTACGGGGGTTTTAGCGATCAGCCCCAGCATTTT.

The chain has TRBV3-1 and TRBJ1-6, with D perhaps matching TRBD1 (5 bases). CDR1 is LGHDT and CDR2 is YNNKEL in the germline V gene (reference sequence). This CDR3 has 15 amino acids. The V and J ends lost 0 bases and 10 bases respectively, with 13 bases between them. The CDR3 loop is CASSQDGGVGSPLHF. The DNA of the CDR3 is TGTGCCAGCAGCCAAGATGGGGGGGTAGGGTCACCCCTCCACTTT.